These T cell receptor beta chains were read from a single sample in a study of vaccination effects on CD4 cells after COVID-19. The protocol was immunoSEQ multiplex PCR, while the TCRdb copy is restricted to in-frame clones and leaves out a portion. The table includes more than 65,000 clones, 80% to 85% detected once. Their cognate antigens are unknown. The sample was CD4+ T cells from PBMCs cultured with HCoV-229E spike peptides, taken after COVID-19 vaccination. The receptors stem from a human donor who received a COVID-19 vaccine. CDR3s include the opening cysteine and the closing phenylalanine or tryptophan. A D gene is named only where the DNA matches it firmly. Clone size appears in some rows only: once, few, many, or a class for an expanded clone.

cdr3_aa: CASSSEGVQETQYF
cdr3_nt: TGTGCCAGCAGCTCGGAGGGGGTCCAAGAGACCCAGTACTTC
v_call: TRBV7-7
j_call: TRBJ2-5
clone_size: -
d_call: -

cdr3_aa: CAPKGCYGYTF
cdr3_nt: TGTGCCCCGAAAGGGTGCTATGGCTACACCTTC
v_call: TRBV19
j_call: TRBJ1-2
clone_size: -
d_call: -

cdr3_aa: CASSLSGHSTDTQYF
cdr3_nt: TGCGCCAGCAGCTTATCGGGCCATAGCACAGATACGCAGTATTTT
v_call: TRBV5-1
j_call: TRBJ2-3
clone_size: -
d_call: -

cdr3_aa: CASVQRGGGNTQYF
cdr3_nt: TGTGCCAGTGTTCAGCGGGGGGGCGGGAATACGCAGTATTTT
v_call: TRBV2
j_call: TRBJ2-3
clone_size: -
d_call: TRBD2

cdr3_aa: CASSPPGPGELFF
cdr3_nt: TGTGCCAGCAGCCCACCGGGACCCGGGGAGCTGTTTTTT
v_call: TRBV25-1
j_call: TRBJ2-2
clone_size: -
d_call: -

cdr3_aa: CASSFLDRQETQYF
cdr3_nt: TGTGCCAGCAGCTTTCTTGACAGGCAAGAGACCCAGTACTTC
v_call: TRBV5-6
j_call: TRBJ2-5
clone_size: -
d_call: -

cdr3_aa: CSAGTGNSPLHF
cdr3_nt: TGCAGCGCTGGGACAGGGAATTCACCCCTCCACTTT
v_call: TRBV29-1
j_call: TRBJ1-6
clone_size: -
d_call: TRBD1

cdr3_aa: CASSPRDRWMNTEAFF
cdr3_nt: TGCGCCAGCAGCCCCAGGGACCGTTGGATGAACACTGAAGCTTTCTTT
v_call: TRBV5-1
j_call: TRBJ1-1
clone_size: -
d_call: -

cdr3_aa: CASPRIAGVYSYNEQFF
cdr3_nt: TGTGCCAGCCCCCGGATAGCGGGGGTTTACTCCTACAATGAGCAGTTCTTC
v_call: TRBV5-8
j_call: TRBJ2-1
clone_size: -
d_call: TRBD2

cdr3_aa: CASSVAGTPAGQFF
cdr3_nt: TGTGCCAGCAGCGTAGCCGGGACCCCTGCGGGTCAGTTCTTC
v_call: TRBV9
j_call: TRBJ2-1
clone_size: -
d_call: -

cdr3_aa: CASSFGGRGGYTF
cdr3_nt: TGTGCCAGCAGTTTTGGGGGCAGGGGCGGCTACACCTTC
v_call: TRBV28
j_call: TRBJ1-2
clone_size: -
d_call: -

cdr3_aa: CASLDRGKETQYF
cdr3_nt: TGTGCCAGCCTGGACAGGGGGAAAGAGACCCAGTACTTC
v_call: TRBV2
j_call: TRBJ2-5
clone_size: few
d_call: TRBD1

cdr3_aa: CASSPQGRVNTEAFF
cdr3_nt: TGTGCCAGCAGCCCCCAGGGACGGGTGAACACTGAAGCTTTCTTT
v_call: TRBV9
j_call: TRBJ1-1
clone_size: -
d_call: -

cdr3_aa: CASSLEGTEAFF
cdr3_nt: TGTGCCAGCAGCTTGGAGGGCACTGAAGCTTTCTTT
v_call: TRBV5-6
j_call: TRBJ1-1
clone_size: -
d_call: -

cdr3_aa: CASSPRPKETQYF
cdr3_nt: TGTGCCAGCAGCCCCCGACCCAAAGAGACCCAGTACTTC
v_call: TRBV3-1/TRBV3-2
j_call: TRBJ2-5
clone_size: once
d_call: -

cdr3_aa: CSARDQYAF
cdr3_nt: TGCAGTGCTAGAGATCAGTACGCCTTC
v_call: TRBV20-1
j_call: TRBJ1-2
clone_size: -
d_call: -

cdr3_aa: CASSSQTGLRYEKLFF
cdr3_nt: TGTGCCAGCAGCTCCCAGACGGGACTCCGCTATGAAAAACTGTTTTTT
v_call: TRBV9
j_call: TRBJ1-4
clone_size: -
d_call: -

cdr3_aa: CASRLAGEETQYF
cdr3_nt: TGTGCCAGCAGACTAGCGGGGGAAGAGACCCAGTACTTC
v_call: TRBV28
j_call: TRBJ2-5
clone_size: -
d_call: TRBD2

cdr3_aa: CASSESASRNSPLHF
cdr3_nt: TGTGCCAGCAGTGAAAGCGCCAGCAGGAATTCACCCCTCCACTTT
v_call: TRBV2
j_call: TRBJ1-6
clone_size: few
d_call: -

cdr3_aa: CAWTRTGWDTEAFF
cdr3_nt: TGTGCCTGGACCCGGACAGGGTGGGACACTGAAGCTTTCTTT
v_call: TRBV30
j_call: TRBJ1-1
clone_size: -
d_call: TRBD1

cdr3_aa: CASSLAGPYNSPLHF
cdr3_nt: TGTGCCAGCAGTCTAGCCGGGCCTTATAATTCACCCCTCCACTTT
v_call: TRBV6-2/TRBV6-3
j_call: TRBJ1-6
clone_size: -
d_call: -

cdr3_aa: CASSPTEKYGYTF
cdr3_nt: TGTGCCAGCAGTCCGACAGAGAAATATGGCTACACCTTC
v_call: TRBV6-5
j_call: TRBJ1-2
clone_size: -
d_call: -

cdr3_aa: CASSLDGRVHF
cdr3_nt: TGTGCCAGCAGTTTAGACGGCCGAGTTCACTTT
v_call: TRBV28
j_call: TRBJ1-6
clone_size: -
d_call: -

cdr3_aa: CASSYFPGGGSNQPQHF
cdr3_nt: TGCGCCAGCAGCTATTTTCCCGGGGGCGGAAGCAATCAGCCCCAGCATTTT
v_call: TRBV5-1
j_call: TRBJ1-5
clone_size: -
d_call: -

cdr3_aa: CASRPNYGYTF
cdr3_nt: TGTGCCAGCAGGCCTAACTATGGCTACACCTTC
v_call: TRBV6-5
j_call: TRBJ1-2
clone_size: -
d_call: -

cdr3_aa: CASSSPSTGDGNYGYTF
cdr3_nt: TGTGCCAGCAGTTCCCCTTCGACAGGGGATGGTAACTATGGCTACACCTTC
v_call: TRBV28
j_call: TRBJ1-2
clone_size: -
d_call: TRBD1

cdr3_aa: CATSNRLAAWLFF
cdr3_nt: TGTGCCACCAGCAATAGACTAGCCGCCTGGCTGTTTTTT
v_call: TRBV15
j_call: TRBJ2-2
clone_size: -
d_call: TRBD2

cdr3_aa: CASSEPRLAGGNTDTQYF
cdr3_nt: TGCGCCAGCAGTGAGCCGAGACTAGCGGGGGGAAACACAGATACGCAGTATTTT
v_call: TRBV10-1
j_call: TRBJ2-3
clone_size: -
d_call: TRBD2

cdr3_aa: CASSPEGQANYGYTF
cdr3_nt: TGTGCCAGCTCACCCGAGGGACAGGCCAACTATGGCTACACCTTC
v_call: TRBV18
j_call: TRBJ1-2
clone_size: -
d_call: TRBD1

cdr3_aa: CAWSVGLAGGPLNEQFF
cdr3_nt: TGTGCCTGGAGTGTAGGGCTAGCGGGGGGGCCACTCAATGAGCAGTTCTTC
v_call: TRBV30
j_call: TRBJ2-1
clone_size: -
d_call: TRBD2

cdr3_aa: CASSPGQGGSYNEQFF
cdr3_nt: TGTGCCAGCAGTCCCGGACAGGGTGGGTCCTACAATGAGCAGTTCTTC
v_call: TRBV6-4
j_call: TRBJ2-1
clone_size: -
d_call: TRBD1

cdr3_aa: CASSKGGSEEKLFF
cdr3_nt: TGTGCCAGTAGTAAGGGAGGGAGTGAAGAAAAACTGTTTTTT
v_call: TRBV19
j_call: TRBJ1-4
clone_size: -
d_call: -

cdr3_aa: CASSSEKGQGHYGYTF
cdr3_nt: TGTGCCAGCAGCTCAGAGAAAGGACAGGGGCACTATGGCTACACCTTC
v_call: TRBV7-8
j_call: TRBJ1-2
clone_size: -
d_call: TRBD1

cdr3_aa: CASKEGGGTDTQYF
cdr3_nt: TGTGCCAGCAAGGAGGGGGGGGGCACAGATACGCAGTATTTT
v_call: TRBV6-5
j_call: TRBJ2-3
clone_size: once
d_call: -